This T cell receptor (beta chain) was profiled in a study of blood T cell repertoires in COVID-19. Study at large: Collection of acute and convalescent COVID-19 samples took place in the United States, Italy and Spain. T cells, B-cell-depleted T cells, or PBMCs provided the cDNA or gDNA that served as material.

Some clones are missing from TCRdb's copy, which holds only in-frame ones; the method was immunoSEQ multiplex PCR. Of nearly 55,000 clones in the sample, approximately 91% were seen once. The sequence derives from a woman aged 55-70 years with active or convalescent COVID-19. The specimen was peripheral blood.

CDR3 nucleotides: TGTGCCAGCAGTTTTGGGGGGTCCAATCAGCCCCAGCATTTT. It is translated as CASSFGGSNQPQHF. The V and J genes are TRBV28 and TRBJ1-5; maybe TRBD1 (5 bases). CDR1 MDHEN and CDR2 SYDVKM come from the germline V gene. Trimming shortened V by 3 bases and J by 3 bases, and 9 bases separated the two germline ends. There are 14 residues in the CDR3.